These 13 T cell receptor beta chains share one sample of origin, sequenced in a study of blood T cell repertoires in COVID-19. Sequencing was performed with immunoSEQ multiplex PCR; in TCRdb, only in-frame clones are kept and a portion is missing. Of approximately 480,000 clones listed, around 90% are singletons. Sequenced material: PBMCs or T cells enriched from blood (not recorded which). The source is a woman aged 18 to 35 who had recovered from COVID-19.

CDR3: CASSAEQVSQPQHF. As DNA, the CDR3 is TGTGCCAGCAGTGCGGAACAGGTTAGTCAGCCCCAGCATTTT. This chain uses TRBV25-1 with TRBJ1-5, with D perhaps TRBD1 (5 bases). Germline V gene sequence: CDR1 MGHDK, CDR2 SYGVNS. V gave up 4 bases and J gave up 6 bases, with 13 bases separating them. This CDR3 region has 14 residues.

This chain uses TRBV30 with TRBJ1-6, with D unclear. Between the trimmed V and J ends, which lost 4 bases and 0 bases, there was a span of 10 bases. Germline V gives CDR1 GTSNPN, CDR2 SVGIG (reference sequence). The CDR3 totals 15 residues. The chain's CDR3 is CAWIGGNSYNSPLHF. DNA for the CDR3: TGTGCCTGGATTGGCGGGAACTCCTATAATTCACCCCTCCACTTT.

The chain employs TRBV11-2 and TRBJ1-6; a weak D match, TRBD1 (5 bases). Per the germline V gene, CDR1 is SGHAT and CDR2 is FQNNGV. The CDR3 is 13 residues long. The V end was cut by 2 bases, the J end by 9 bases, with 8 bases between. The CDR3 loop reads CASSLSGLSPLHF. DNA of the CDR3: TGTGCCAGCAGCTTATCAGGGCTTTCACCCCTCCACTTT. Full variable domain (rest looked up from reference TRBV11-2 and TRBJ1-6): EAGVAQSPRYKIIEKRQSVAFWCNPISGHATLYWYQQILGQGPKLLIQFQNNGVVDDSQLPKDRFSAERLKGVDSTLKIQPAKLEDSAVYLCASSLSGLSPLHFGNGTRLTVT.

This clone was counted between two and nine times. J is TRBJ1-6 and V is TRBV2; possibly TRBD1 for D (6 bases). The germline gives CDR1 SNHLY, CDR2 FYNNEI. The CDR3 is made up of 14 amino acids. The V gene lost 6 bases and the J gene lost 8 bases, with 14 bases spanning the gap. The DNA for the CDR3 is TGTGCCAGCAGCGCTAACAGGGATGATTCACCCCTCCACTTT. This codes for CASSANRDDSPLHF.

V gene TRBV13 combines with J gene TRBJ1-1; no definite D call. This CDR3 is 13 amino acids long. V was shortened by 5 bases and J by 1 base, with 8 bases between the two germline ends. From germline, CDR1 is PRHDT and CDR2 FYEKMQ (reference sequence). CDR3 region: CASSVQRNTEAFF. The CDR3 DNA reads TGTGCCAGCAGCGTACAGAGGAACACTGAAGCTTTCTTT.

The chain joins TRBV27 to TRBJ2-7; tentative D call: TRBD2 (6 bases). Trimming removed 2 bases at V and 2 bases at J, with 10 bases between. The CDR3 has 14 amino acids. Germline CDR1 and CDR2: MNHEY and SMNVEV (reference sequence). The CDR3 spells CASSLRGGTYEQYF. As DNA, the CDR3 is TGTGCCAGCAGTTTAAGGGGAGGAACCTACGAGCAGTACTTC.

The chain employs TRBV29-1 and TRBJ1-3; 7 positions match TRBD1. Germline CDR1 is SQVTM and CDR2 is ANQGSEA. The trim removed 6 bases at V and 4 bases at J, leaving 3 bases unmatched. The CDR3 has 12 residues. DNA for the CDR3: TGCAGCGTGACAGGGATAGGAAACACCATATATTTT. This translates into CSVTGIGNTIYF.

This chain connects TRBV10-3 to TRBJ1-6, with D uncertain. The CDR3 is made up of 13 amino acids. Deletions cut 3 bases from V and 11 bases from J, with 11 bases between. The germline V gene encodes CDR1 ENHRY and CDR2 SYGVKD. CDR3 bases: TGTGCCATCAGTGATACGAAACTGGCACCCCTCCACTTT. This translates into CAISDTKLAPLHF.

The V gene is TRBV5-1, the J gene TRBJ2-3, with 7 bases lining up with TRBD1. CDR1 and CDR2 from the germline V gene are SGHRS and YFSETQ. This CDR3 spans 15 amino acids. With V trimmed by 2 bases and J by 4 bases, 7 bases remained unmatched. CDR3 nucleotide sequence: TGCGCCAGCAGCTTACAGCAGGGGGAGTCAGATACGCAGTATTTT. This encodes CASSLQQGESDTQYF.

The rearrangement links TRBV30 to TRBJ1-6; D might be TRBD1 (6 bases). Trimming stripped 4 bases from V and 0 bases from J, with 13 bases between. Germline V CDR1 and CDR2: GTSNPN, SVGIG (reference sequence). The CDR3 runs to 16 residues. CDR3 in amino acids: CAWTDRLSSYNSPLHF. The CDR3 DNA reads as TGTGCCTGGACCGACAGGTTAAGCTCCTATAATTCACCCCTCCACTTT.

Comment on this clone: The same CDR3 can be traced to other DNA sequences in this sample. CDR3 in DNA: TGTGCCAGCAGTTACCTCAGGGGCGATGGCTACACCTTC. Residues: CASSYLRGDGYTF. V gene TRBV6-5 combines with J gene TRBJ1-2; TRBD1 might be the D (6 bases). The CDR3 contains 13 residues. Germline V gene sequence: CDR1 MNHEY, CDR2 SVGAGI. Trimming removed 2 bases at V and 6 bases at J, with 10 bases between.

The gene calls are TRBV10-3 and TRBJ1-4, with TRBD1 matching over 7 bases. J lost 4 bases, V lost 5 bases, and 7 bases had no gene match. The CDR3 has 15 amino acids. The germline V gene encodes CDR1 ENHRY and CDR2 SYGVKD. The CDR3 region has the DNA TGTGCCATCAGTAGTGGGACAGCTAATAATGAAAAACTGTTTTTT. As protein: CAISSGTANNEKLFF.

This chain uses TRBV29-1 with TRBJ2-2, with D unclear. Germline CDR1 SQVTM, CDR2 ANQGSEA. V dropped 1 base and J dropped 3 bases, with 6 bases sitting between them. The CDR3 loop spans 13 amino acids. Written as DNA, the CDR3 is TGCAGCGTTGAAGGTCCATACACCGGGGAGCTGTTTTTT. Translated: CSVEGPYTGELFF.